This T cell receptor beta chain was captured by sequencing in a study of spatial heterogeneity in lung cancer. This clonotype has only a few counts. V lost 4 bases, J lost 4 bases, and 9 bases lay in between. CDR1 is KGHDR, CDR2 SFDVKD, per germline. The CDR3 consists of 13 residues. The sample's time point: sample taken at primary tumor resection. No cells were sorted before sequencing. The whole RNA sequenced was extracted from tumor, nontumor lung or frozen PBMC. TCRdb re-called the 5' RACE reads with MiXCR, one entry per CDR3 protein. The sample records around 74,000 distinct CDR3 sequences, about an eighth being singletons.

Source: PBMCs, taken at surgery. The source of this sequence is a male donor with early-stage non-small cell lung cancer. V and J are TRBV24-1 and TRBJ1-2, with a possible D match to TRBD1 (5 bases). DNA for the CDR3: TGTGCCACCAGTGACTCAGGGCGCTATGGCTACACCTTC. It yields the protein CATSDSGRYGYTF.